The 7 T cell receptor beta chains given below trace back to one sample, sequenced in a study of blood T cell repertoires in COVID-19. Repertoires were generated with immunoSEQ multiplex PCR, while TCRdb's copy carries only in-frame clones and drops some. The sample has fewer than 500,000 clones; 80% to 90% are singletons. What was sequenced was peripheral blood. The receptors derive from a young man with COVID-19, enrolled during active disease.

The rearrangement links TRBV24-1 to TRBJ2-5; 9 bases match TRBD2. V lost 0 bases to trimming and J lost 1 base; unmatched junction nucleotides: 2. CDR1 is KGHDR, CDR2 SFDVKD, per germline. The CDR3 contains 16 residues. Here the CDR3 reads CATSDLGREGQETQYF. CDR3 nucleotides: TGTGCCACCAGTGATTTGGGGCGGGAGGGCCAAGAGACCCAGTACTTC.

The V gene is TRBV14, the J gene TRBJ2-3, with 10 positions matching TRBD1. V lost 5 bases, J lost 5 bases, and 1 base stayed unmatched. Germline CDR1 SGHDN, CDR2 FVKESK. There are 13 residues in the CDR3. The CDR3 is CASSGTGVDTQYF. The CDR3 DNA reads as TGTGCCAGCAGCGGGACAGGGGTAGATACGCAGTATTTT.

This sequence joins TRBV5-6 and TRBJ1-4; possible D gene TRBD1, 6 bases. V was pared by 3 bases and J by 7 bases, with 13 bases between. Looked up from germline, CDR1 is SGHDT and CDR2 is YYEEEE. The CDR3 runs to 14 residues. The CDR3 loop reads CASSSRQVGEKLFF. CDR3 in DNA: TGTGCCAGCAGCTCAAGACAGGTTGGTGAAAAACTGTTTTTT.

The chain recombines TRBV12-3 or TRBV12-4 with TRBJ2-5, with D possibly TRBD1 on 6 matching bases. V lost 8 bases to trimming and J lost 2 bases, with 12 bases between them. The CDR3 has 13 residues. CDR3 DNA sequence: TGTGCCAGCCAGTTTAGGGGGCAAGAGACCCAGTACTTC. Translating it yields CASQFRGQETQYF.

This clone is a singleton in its sample. This chain links TRBV18 with TRBJ2-7; possibly TRBD2 for D (5 bases). Germline CDR1 KGHSH, CDR2 LQKENI. Trimming stripped 0 bases from V and 5 bases from J, with 11 bases between. This CDR3 is 14 amino acids long. The CDR3 DNA reads as TGTGCCAGCTCACCACCGCCGGGAAACCACGAGCAGTACTTC. Its translation is CASSPPPGNHEQYF.

The rearrangement joins TRBV5-1 to TRBJ2-3; 9 bases map to TRBD2. The CDR3 has 17 residues. The trim removed 0 bases at V and 4 bases at J, leaving 9 bases unmatched. Germline loops: CDR1 SGHRS, CDR2 YFSETQ. The CDR3 coding sequence is TGCGCCAGCAGCTTGGGTTTGCGGGGGGGCTTGTCAGATACGCAGTATTTT. Its translation is CASSLGLRGGLSDTQYF.

This sequence joins TRBV24-1 and TRBJ2-7, with 14 bases matching TRBD2. The germline V gene encodes CDR1 KGHDR and CDR2 SFDVKD. J gave up 4 bases and V 6 bases, and 10 bases lay outside the gene matches. This CDR3 is 17 amino acids long. The CDR3 protein is CATSPGLAGAITYEQYF. For the CDR3, the DNA is TGTGCCACCAGTCCGGGACTAGCGGGGGCGATTACTTACGAGCAGTACTTC.